The 32 T cell receptor beta chains below all came from one sample that was sequenced in a study of low-dose radiotherapy and immunotherapy resistance in tumors. The sample's time point: before trial treatment. First-strand cDNA used TRAV- and TRBV-specific primers, covering alpha and beta chains. Amplification of TCRs used a constant-region primer and V-primer adapter for 15 to 25 PCR cycles. From the reads, TCRdb called clonotypes with MiXCR, one entry per CDR3 protein. The profile shows tens of thousands of distinct CDR3 sequences, around 27% of them singletons. The input for sequencing was PBMCs, taken before treatment. All receptors come from a male donor with rectosigmoid adenocarcinoma.

This clonotype was seen repeatedly, ten times or more. The rearrangement links TRBV18 to TRBJ2-5, with 7 bases aligning to TRBD1. The length of the CDR3 is 14 residues. Germline values: CDR1 KGHSH, CDR2 LQKENI. Unmatched junction bases numbered 8, after V lost 5 bases and J lost 5 bases. The CDR3 nucleotides are TGTGCCAGCTCATCAGGGGGTGCAGGCGAGACCCAGTACTTC. It yields the protein CASSSGGAGETQYF.

This clonotype was detected ten times or more. The chain carries TRBV4-1 and TRBJ1-1; D is possibly TRBD1 (6 bases). CDR1 is MGHRA and CDR2 is YSYEKL in the germline V gene. V lost 0 bases and J 0 bases, leaving 11 bases between the germline ends. The CDR3 extends over 16 amino acids. CDR3 DNA sequence: TGCGCCAGCAGCCAAGAACAGGGAGCTATGAACACTGAAGCTTTCTTT. Encoded protein: CASSQEQGAMNTEAFF.

This clonotype has a count of ten or more. V usage is TRBV6-5 and J usage is TRBJ1-5; D is ambiguous. Germline V lookup: CDR1 MNHEY, CDR2 SVGAGI. This CDR3 spans 13 amino acids. The germline V and J ends were trimmed by 5 bases and 6 bases, with 11 bases remaining between them. The CDR3: CASSIVSGQPQHF. The DNA of the CDR3 is TGTGCCAGCAGTATCGTTTCGGGTCAGCCCCAGCATTTT.

The V gene is TRBV7-9, the J gene TRBJ2-5; TRBD1 matches 9 bases. This CDR3 has 20 residues. V trimming: 5 bases; J trimming: 4 bases; junction bases outside the gene matches: 23. Germline CDR1 SEHNR, CDR2 FQNEAQ (reference sequence). Here the CDR3 DNA reads TGTGCCAGCAGCCCCATGGGAGGACAGGGGACGGGGGGCCGGCTAGAGACCCAGTACTTC. Translated, it gives CASSPMGGQGTGGRLETQYF.

Many counts were recorded for this clonotype. CDR3 residues: CASSLGDSSTDTQYF. The DNA of the CDR3 is TGTGCCAGCAGCTTAGGAGACAGTTCCACAGATACGCAGTATTTT. The rearrangement links TRBV11-3 to TRBJ2-3; possibly TRBD1 for D (5 bases). This CDR3 is 15 amino acids long. The V gene's germline CDR1 is SGHNT and CDR2 YENEEA. V lost 1 base, J lost 2 bases, and 10 bases lay in between.

This clonotype was detected ten times or more. CDR3 sequence: CASSSGTGNQETQYF. In DNA form, the CDR3 reads TGTGCCAGCAGCTCCGGGACAGGGAACCAAGAGACCCAGTACTTC. This chain uses TRBV7-6 with TRBJ2-5; 9 nucleotides agree with TRBD1. The CDR3 totals 15 residues. V shed 4 bases, J shed 0 bases, and the junction held 3 bases outside the gene matches. Germline V gives CDR1 SGHVS, CDR2 FNYEAQ.

Ten or more counts support this clonotype. The CDR3 nucleotides are TGTGCCAGCTCATCAGAGGTTCTAGCGGCGTACGAGCAGTACTTC. This sequence encodes CASSSEVLAAYEQYF. The rearrangement uses TRBV18 and TRBJ2-7; 7 positions match TRBD2. V lost 5 bases to trimming and J lost 4 bases; unmatched junction nucleotides: 11. Germline CDR1 reads KGHSH; CDR2 reads LQKENI. This CDR3 spans 15 amino acids.

The CDR3 DNA follows: TGTGCCAGCAGCCGTAGGAGGACAGACCAAGAGACCCAGTACTTC. This codes for CASSRRRTDQETQYF. The gene calls are TRBV21-1 and TRBJ2-5; the listed D gene, TRBD1, was not tested against the DNA. TRBV21-1 is a recognized pseudogene. This CDR3 has 15 amino acids.

This clonotype has ten or more counts. The V call is TRBV18, the J call TRBJ2-5; D gene ambiguous. Germline lookup yields CDR1 KGHSH and CDR2 LQKENI. V was trimmed by 3 bases and J by 1 base, leaving 0 bases between them. The CDR3 covers 11 residues. In nucleotides, the CDR3 is TGTGCCAGCTCACCCCAAGAGACCCAGTACTTC. This sequence encodes CASSPQETQYF.

This clonotype was counted ten times or more. The V call is TRBV7-2, the J call TRBJ2-5, with a weak D call TRBD1 (6 bases). The CDR3 covers 15 residues. The germline V gene encodes CDR1 SGHTA and CDR2 FQGNSA. Deletions cut 5 bases from V and 5 bases from J, with 18 bases between. The CDR3 reads CASSPNRGGGETQYF. The CDR3, as DNA: TGTGCCAGCAGCCCTAACCGTGGGGGCGGGGAGACCCAGTACTTC.

The chain combines TRBV5-6 with TRBJ2-4; tentatively, D is TRBD1 or TRBD2 (5 bases each). The CDR3 sequence is 16 residues long. The germline V and J ends were trimmed by 6 bases and 2 bases, with 18 bases remaining between them. Germline V gives CDR1 SGHDT, CDR2 YYEEEE. The CDR3 region is CASTWRYGASKNIQYF. The CDR3 DNA reads TGTGCCAGCACTTGGAGGTATGGGGCTTCCAAAAACATTCAGTACTTC.

In its sample, this clonotype was seen many times. V and J are TRBV27 and TRBJ2-2; 10 nucleotides line up with TRBD2. Germline CDR1 MNHEY, CDR2 SMNVEV (reference sequence). This CDR3 is built from 16 residues. The V and J ends lost 6 bases and 7 bases, in that order; junction bases with no gene match: 11. The CDR3 loop is CASSFGTSGAGGELFF. The DNA for the CDR3 is TGTGCCAGCAGCTTTGGTACTAGCGGGGCGGGCGGGGAGCTGTTTTTT.

The chain joins TRBV6-2 or TRBV6-3 to TRBJ2-7; 11 nucleotides match TRBD2. V shed 6 bases and J 3 bases; nucleotides not matched to a gene: 7. Germline lookup yields CDR1 MNHEY and CDR2 SVGEGT. CDR3 length: 15 amino acids. This CDR3 reads CASSSLAGGRYEQYF. In DNA form, the CDR3 reads TGTGCCAGCAGCTCGCTAGCGGGGGGACGCTACGAGCAGTACTTC.

This clonotype was seen at least ten times. The J gene is TRBJ2-1, the V gene TRBV28, with no clear D. The germline gives CDR1 MDHEN, CDR2 SYDVKM. This CDR3 has 15 residues. The ends were cut back, 6 bases at V and 0 bases at J, with 12 bases in the middle. The CDR3 is CASRTQPSSYNEQFF. The CDR3 bases are TGTGCCAGCAGAACCCAGCCGAGCTCCTACAATGAGCAGTTCTTC.

The table lists this clonotype with many counts. The chain joins TRBV29-1 to TRBJ1-4; D is ambiguous. The CDR3 contains 13 residues. V lost 0 bases and J lost 6, with 8 bases in between. Germline values: CDR1 SQVTM, CDR2 ANQGSEA. CDR3 loop: CSVEDGLHEKLFF. The CDR3 bases are TGCAGCGTTGAAGATGGCCTTCATGAAAAACTGTTTTTT.

This clonotype was recorded many times. This chain connects TRBV19 to TRBJ1-1, with a possible D match to TRBD1 (5 bases). Germline V gene data show CDR1 as LNHDA and CDR2 as SQIVND (reference sequence). CDR3 length: 16 residues. The V end was cut by 3 bases, the J end by 3 bases, with 17 bases between. The CDR3 protein is CASSMRGAFGDTEAFF. CDR3 nucleotides: TGTGCCAGTAGTATGAGGGGCGCCTTTGGGGACACTGAAGCTTTCTTT.

This clonotype showed up many times. The V call is TRBV3-1, the J call TRBJ2-2; D possibly uses TRBD1 or TRBD2 (5 bases each). This CDR3 is 15 amino acids long. The germline CDR1 and CDR2 sequences are LGHDT and YNNKEL (reference sequence). Deletions cut 4 bases from V and 7 bases from J, with 16 bases between. The CDR3 loop is CASSLPGTADGELFF. The CDR3, as DNA: TGTGCCAGCAGCCTCCCCGGGACCGCGGACGGGGAGCTGTTTTTT.

This clonotype appeared a few times. This chain joins TRBV7-2 and TRBJ1-5; 7 bases are shared with TRBD1. Germline V gene lookup returns CDR1 SGHTA and CDR2 FQGNSA. V lost 0 bases to trimming and J lost 6 bases; unmatched junction nucleotides: 8. This CDR3 has 16 amino acids. CDR3 amino acids: CASSLAGQIPGQPQHF. For the CDR3, the DNA is TGTGCCAGCAGCTTAGCGGGACAGATTCCGGGTCAGCCCCAGCATTTT.

This clonotype has at least ten counts. The chain links TRBV28 to TRBJ2-5; 12 nucleotides line up with TRBD2. The CDR3 contains 16 residues. The J segment lost 0 bases and the V segment lost 6 bases, leaving 5 bases of the junction unmatched. Germline loops: CDR1 MDHEN, CDR2 SYDVKM. CDR3 loop: CASSLGLAGHQETQYF. The CDR3 DNA sequence: TGTGCCAGCAGCCTTGGACTAGCGGGGCACCAAGAGACCCAGTACTTC. Full variable domain (outside the CDR3, taken from reference TRBV28 and TRBJ2-5): DVKVTQSSRYLVKRTGEKVFLECVQDMDHENMFWYRQDPGLGLRLIYFSYDVKMKEKGDIPEGYSVSREKKERFSLILESASTNQTSMYLCASSLGLAGHQETQYFGPGTRLLVL.

This clonotype occurred many times. This chain connects TRBV21-1 to TRBJ2-7. TRBV21-1 is tagged as a pseudogene. The CDR3 totals 15 residues. The CDR3 DNA reads as TGTGCCAGCAGCAAAGCGGCAGGACCCTCCTACGAGCAGTACTTC. Translated: CASSKAAGPSYEQYF.

The chain couples TRBV11-3 to TRBJ2-3, with a tentative D call TRBD1 (5 bases). The V gene lost 4 bases and the J gene lost 2 bases, with 10 bases spanning the gap. The length of the CDR3 is 14 residues. The germline CDR1 and CDR2 sequences are SGHNT and YENEEA. The CDR3 DNA reads TGTGCCAGCAGCTCACGACAGAACACAGATACGCAGTATTTT. Encoded protein: CASSSRQNTDTQYF.

The J gene is TRBJ2-1, the V gene TRBV29-1; 12 positions agree with TRBD2. This CDR3 spans 15 amino acids. J gave up 7 bases and V 6 bases, and 10 bases lay outside the gene matches. The germline CDR1 and CDR2 sequences are SQVTM and ANQGSEA. The CDR3 nucleotides read TGCAGCGTGGCGACTAGCGGGGGCGGGTGGAATGAGCAGTTCTTC. Its protein is CSVATSGGGWNEQFF.

This clonotype was detected many times. This sequence joins TRBV7-2 and TRBJ2-1; TRBD2 aligns across 11 bases. The CDR3 is 16 residues long. Germline V gene sequence: CDR1 SGHTA, CDR2 FQGNSA. The J segment lost 2 bases and the V segment lost 7 bases, leaving 7 bases of the junction unmatched. The CDR3 nucleotides read TGTGCCAGCAACCGACTAGCGGGGACACCCTACAATGAGCAGTTCTTC. Its protein is CASNRLAGTPYNEQFF. The full variable domain, its missing parts supplied by reference TRBV7-2 and TRBJ2-1, is GAGVSQSPSNKVTEKGKDVELRCDPISGHTALYWYRQSLGQGLEFLIYFQGNSAPDKSGLPSDRFSAERTGGSVSTLTIQRTQQEDSAVYLCASNRLAGTPYNEQFFGPGTRLTVL.

The V call is TRBV6-2 or TRBV6-3, the J call TRBJ2-4; no definite D call. The CDR3 runs 14 residues. Trimming shortened V by 5 bases and J by 0 bases, and 8 bases separated the two germline ends. The germline gives CDR1 MNHEY, CDR2 SVGEGT. CDR3 sequence: CASSVNLAKNIQYF. The CDR3 nucleotides read TGTGCCAGCAGTGTAAATTTAGCCAAAAACATTCAGTACTTC.

Many counts were recorded for this clonotype. One end of the junction does not line up with germline, which may come from a read error. V and J are TRBV15 and TRBJ2-1; D is ambiguous. Looked up from germline, CDR1 is LNHNV and CDR2 is YYDKDF (reference sequence). The CDR3 is made up of 16 amino acids. The CDR3 loop is CATSGELSSSYNEQFF. In nucleotides, the CDR3 is TGTGCCACCAGCGGAGAATTGAGTAGCTCCTACAATGAGCAGTTCTTC.

The V call is TRBV6-2 or TRBV6-3, the J call TRBJ2-1; D remains unclear. V dropped 6 bases and J dropped 1 base, with 13 bases sitting between them. Germline V gene data show CDR1 as MNHEY and CDR2 as SVGEGT. There are 15 residues in the CDR3. The chain's CDR3 is CASSGRLQSYNEQFF. In DNA form, the CDR3 reads TGTGCCAGCAGCGGAAGACTGCAATCCTACAATGAGCAGTTCTTC.

The chain carries TRBV28 and TRBJ2-3, with 9 nucleotides matching TRBD1. CDR3 length equals 18 residues. The V and J ends lost 2 bases and 2 bases, in that order; junction bases with no gene match: 11. Looked up from germline, CDR1 is MDHEN and CDR2 is SYDVKM. CDR3 DNA: TGTGCCAGCAGTTTAATGGTAATAGGACAGGGGACCACAGATACGCAGTATTTT. This gives the protein CASSLMVIGQGTTDTQYF.

This clonotype was detected ten times or more. This chain connects TRBV25-1 to TRBJ2-7; 10 positions agree with TRBD1. Per the germline V gene, CDR1 is MGHDK and CDR2 is SYGVNS. The J segment lost 4 bases and the V segment lost 3 bases, leaving 6 bases of the junction unmatched. CDR3 length equals 15 residues. The CDR3 DNA is TGTGCCAGCAGTGACCCCGGACAGGGGGTGTACGAGCAGTACTTC. As protein: CASSDPGQGVYEQYF.

The table lists this clonotype with many counts. One end of the junction fails to match germline, which may point to a read error. This chain connects TRBV27 to TRBJ2-1, with TRBD1 matching 9 bases. Germline CDR1 MNHEY, CDR2 SMNVEV (reference sequence). The CDR3 is 15 amino acids. CDR3 region: CATSDWDRADNEQFF. In DNA form, the CDR3 reads TGTGCCACCAGTGATTGGGACAGGGCGGACAATGAGCAGTTCTTC.

The DNA for the CDR3 is TGTGCCAGCAGTTACAGGGTAATCTCTGGAAACACCATATATTTT. It specifies CASSYRVISGNTIYF. This sequence joins TRBV28 and TRBJ1-3, with a tentative D call TRBD1 (6 bases). The V gene lost 4 bases and the J gene lost 0 bases, with 10 bases spanning the gap. The CDR3 is 15 amino acids. CDR1 is MDHEN and CDR2 is SYDVKM in the germline V gene.

This clonotype was counted at least ten times. This chain joins TRBV12-3 or TRBV12-4 and TRBJ2-1, with 13 bases that match TRBD2. J was trimmed by 8 bases and V by 4 bases; bases with no gene match: 11. The CDR3 spans 17 residues. The CDR3 DNA reads TGTGCCAGCAGTTCGCCCCTACTAGCGGGGGGGTTCGATGAGCAGTTCTTC. Translating gives CASSSPLLAGGFDEQFF.

This clonotype was recorded at least ten times. This sequence joins TRBV12-5 and TRBJ2-7; tentative D call: TRBD1 (6 bases). From germline, CDR1 is LGHNT and CDR2 FRNRAP. This CDR3 is built from 13 residues. V lost 7 bases and J 0 bases, leaving 10 bases between the germline ends. CDR3 loop: CASARGSSYEQYF. The CDR3 region has the DNA TGTGCTAGTGCCAGGGGTAGCTCCTACGAGCAGTACTTC.